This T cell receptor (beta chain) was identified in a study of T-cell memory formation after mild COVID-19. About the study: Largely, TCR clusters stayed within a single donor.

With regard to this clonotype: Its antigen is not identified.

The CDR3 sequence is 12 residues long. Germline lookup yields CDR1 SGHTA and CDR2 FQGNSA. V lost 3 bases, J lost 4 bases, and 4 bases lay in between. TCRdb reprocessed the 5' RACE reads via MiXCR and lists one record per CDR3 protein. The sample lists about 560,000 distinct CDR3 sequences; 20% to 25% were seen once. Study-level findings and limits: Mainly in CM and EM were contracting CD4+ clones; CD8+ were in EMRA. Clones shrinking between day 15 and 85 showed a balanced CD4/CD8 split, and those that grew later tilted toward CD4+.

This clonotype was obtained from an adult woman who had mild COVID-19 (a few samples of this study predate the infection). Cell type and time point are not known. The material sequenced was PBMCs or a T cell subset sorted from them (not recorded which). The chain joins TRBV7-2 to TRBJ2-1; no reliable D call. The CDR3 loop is CASSFWYNEQFF. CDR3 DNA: TGTGCCAGCAGCTTTTGGTACAATGAGCAGTTCTTC.